This T cell receptor beta chain was recorded in a study of blood T cell repertoires in COVID-19. V was cut by 6 bases and J by 8 bases, with 17 bases left in between. This CDR3 has 14 amino acids. Looked up from germline, CDR1 is ENHRY and CDR2 is SYGVKD. Original analysis: Amplification of reference gene primers was used by the study to estimate nucleated cell counts. This table comes from immunoSEQ multiplex PCR, and its TCRdb copy is limited to in-frame clones, with some not included. D and trimming come from the DNA, and the V and J calls and clone size come from that table. The sample holds about 340,000 clones, around 91% seen once.

The chain employs TRBV10-3 and TRBJ2-1; no clear D gene. Sequencing was done on a sample of peripheral blood. The TCR was taken from a woman younger than 35 who had recovered from COVID-19. CDR3 nucleotide sequence: TGTGCCATCAGAATCCCAGGCCCGTTGGATGAGCAGTTCTTC. This translates into CAIRIPGPLDEQFF.